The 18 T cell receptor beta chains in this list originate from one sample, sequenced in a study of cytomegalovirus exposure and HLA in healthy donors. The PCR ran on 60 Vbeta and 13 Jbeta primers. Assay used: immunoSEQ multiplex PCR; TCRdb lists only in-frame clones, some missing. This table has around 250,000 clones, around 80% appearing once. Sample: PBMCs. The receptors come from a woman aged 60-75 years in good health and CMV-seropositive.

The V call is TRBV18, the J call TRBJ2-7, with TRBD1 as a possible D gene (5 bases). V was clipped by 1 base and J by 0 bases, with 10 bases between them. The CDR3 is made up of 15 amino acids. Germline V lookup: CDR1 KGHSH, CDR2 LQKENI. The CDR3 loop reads CASSPQTATSYEQYF. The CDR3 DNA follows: TGTGCCAGCTCACCACAGACAGCAACCTCCTACGAGCAGTACTTC.

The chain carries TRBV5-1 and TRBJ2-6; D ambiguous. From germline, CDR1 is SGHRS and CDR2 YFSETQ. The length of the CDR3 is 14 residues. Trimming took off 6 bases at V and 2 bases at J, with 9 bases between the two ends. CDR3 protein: CASKSGAGANVLTF. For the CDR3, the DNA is TGCGCCAGCAAGAGTGGAGCTGGGGCCAACGTCCTGACTTTC.

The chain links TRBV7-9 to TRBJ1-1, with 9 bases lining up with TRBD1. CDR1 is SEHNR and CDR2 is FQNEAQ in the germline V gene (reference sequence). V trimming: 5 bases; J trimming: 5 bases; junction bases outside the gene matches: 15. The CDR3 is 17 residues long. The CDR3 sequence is CASSEPPTKQGATEAFF. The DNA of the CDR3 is TGTGCCAGCAGCGAACCCCCCACTAAACAGGGGGCGACTGAAGCTTTCTTT. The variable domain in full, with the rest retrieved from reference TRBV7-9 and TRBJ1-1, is DTGVSQNPRHKITKRGQNVTFRCDPISEHNRLYWYRQTLGQGPEFLTYFQNEAQLEKSRLLSDRFSAERPKGSFSTLEIQRTEQGDSAMYLCASSEPPTKQGATEAFFGQGTRLTVV.

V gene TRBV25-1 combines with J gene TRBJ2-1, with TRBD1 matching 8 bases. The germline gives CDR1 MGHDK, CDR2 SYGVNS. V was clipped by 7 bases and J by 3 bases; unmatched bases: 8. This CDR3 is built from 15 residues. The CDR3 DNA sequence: TGTGCCAGCATAAATACCGGGACAGGCTACAATGAGCAGTTCTTC. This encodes CASINTGTGYNEQFF.

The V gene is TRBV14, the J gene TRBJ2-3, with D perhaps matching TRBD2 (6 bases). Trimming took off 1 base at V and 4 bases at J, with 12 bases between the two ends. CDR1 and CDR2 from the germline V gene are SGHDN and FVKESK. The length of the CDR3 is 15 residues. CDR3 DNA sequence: TGTGCCAGCAGCCAAGGCGGGACCAGTGCAGATACGCAGTATTTT. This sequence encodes CASSQGGTSADTQYF.

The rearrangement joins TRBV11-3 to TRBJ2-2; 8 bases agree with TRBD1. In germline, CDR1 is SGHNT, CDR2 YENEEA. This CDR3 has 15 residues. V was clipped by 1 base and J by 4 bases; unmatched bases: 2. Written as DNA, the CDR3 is TGTGCCAGCAGCTTAGGCAGGGGGCTCACCGGGGAGCTGTTTTTT. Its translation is CASSLGRGLTGELFF.

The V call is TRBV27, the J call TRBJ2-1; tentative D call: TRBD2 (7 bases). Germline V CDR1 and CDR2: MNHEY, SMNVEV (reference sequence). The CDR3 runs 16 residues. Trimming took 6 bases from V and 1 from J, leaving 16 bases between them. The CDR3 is CASRLGGADSYNEQFF. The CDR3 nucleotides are TGTGCCAGCAGGCTTGGGGGGGCTGATTCCTACAATGAGCAGTTCTTC.

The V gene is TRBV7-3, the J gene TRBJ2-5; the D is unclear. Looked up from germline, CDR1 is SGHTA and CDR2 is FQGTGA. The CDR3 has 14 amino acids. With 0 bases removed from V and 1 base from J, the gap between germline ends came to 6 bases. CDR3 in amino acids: CASSLTSVQETQYF. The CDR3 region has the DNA TGTGCCAGCAGCTTAACGTCTGTCCAAGAGACCCAGTACTTC.

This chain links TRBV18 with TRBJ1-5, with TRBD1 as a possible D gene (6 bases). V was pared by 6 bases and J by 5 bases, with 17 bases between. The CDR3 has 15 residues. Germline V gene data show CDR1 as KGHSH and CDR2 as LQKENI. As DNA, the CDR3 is TGTGCCAGCTCGCGTACCGGGACACCGGATCAGCCCCAGCATTTT. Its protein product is CASSRTGTPDQPQHF.

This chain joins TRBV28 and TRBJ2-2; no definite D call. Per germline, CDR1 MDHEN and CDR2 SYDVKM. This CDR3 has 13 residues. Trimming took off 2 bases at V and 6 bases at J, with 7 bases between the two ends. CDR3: CASSLLKPGELFF. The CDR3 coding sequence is TGTGCCAGCAGTTTACTTAAGCCCGGGGAGCTGTTTTTT.

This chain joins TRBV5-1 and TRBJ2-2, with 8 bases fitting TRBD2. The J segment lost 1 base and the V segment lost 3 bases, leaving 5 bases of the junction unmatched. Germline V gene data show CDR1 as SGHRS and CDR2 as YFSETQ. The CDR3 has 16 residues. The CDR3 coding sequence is TGCGCCAGCAGCTATAGCGGGATGGTGAACACCGGGGAGCTGTTTTTT. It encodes CASSYSGMVNTGELFF.

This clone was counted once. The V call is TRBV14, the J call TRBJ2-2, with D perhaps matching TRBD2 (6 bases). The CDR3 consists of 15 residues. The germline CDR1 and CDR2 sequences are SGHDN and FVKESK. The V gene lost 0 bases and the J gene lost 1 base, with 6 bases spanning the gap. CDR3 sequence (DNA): TGTGCCAGCAGCCAAGATAGCGGGAACACCGGGGAGCTGTTTTTT. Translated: CASSQDSGNTGELFF.

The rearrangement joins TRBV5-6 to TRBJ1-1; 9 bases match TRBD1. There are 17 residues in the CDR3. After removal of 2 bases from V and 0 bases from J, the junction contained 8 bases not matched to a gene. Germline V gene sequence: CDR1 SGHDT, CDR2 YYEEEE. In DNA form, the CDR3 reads TGTGCCAGCAGCTTACCTGCGGGGACAGGGATGAACACTGAAGCTTTCTTT. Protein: CASSLPAGTGMNTEAFF.

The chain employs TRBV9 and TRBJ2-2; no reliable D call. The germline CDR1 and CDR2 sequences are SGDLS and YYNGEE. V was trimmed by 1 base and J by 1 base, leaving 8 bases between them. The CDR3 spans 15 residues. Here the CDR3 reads CASSVRSVNTGELFF. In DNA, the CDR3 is TGTGCCAGCAGCGTAAGAAGCGTGAACACCGGGGAGCTGTTTTTT.

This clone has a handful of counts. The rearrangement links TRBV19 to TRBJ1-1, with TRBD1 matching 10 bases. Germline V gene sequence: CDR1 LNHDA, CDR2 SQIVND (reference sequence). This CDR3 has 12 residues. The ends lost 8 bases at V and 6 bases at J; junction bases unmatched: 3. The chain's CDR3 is CASATGGSEAFF. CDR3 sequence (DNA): TGTGCCAGTGCGACAGGGGGCTCTGAAGCTTTCTTT.

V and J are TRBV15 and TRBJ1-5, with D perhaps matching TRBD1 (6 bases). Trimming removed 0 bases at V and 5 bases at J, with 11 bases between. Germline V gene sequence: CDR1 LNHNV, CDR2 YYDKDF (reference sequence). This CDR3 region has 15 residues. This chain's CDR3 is CATSRDPGAHQPQHF. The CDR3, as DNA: TGTGCCACCAGCAGAGATCCAGGGGCCCATCAGCCCCAGCATTTT. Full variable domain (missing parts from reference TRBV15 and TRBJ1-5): DAMVIQNPRYQVTQFGKPVTLSCSQTLNHNVMYWYQQKSSQAPKLLFHYYDKDFNNEADTPDNFQSRRPNTSFCFLDIRSPGLGDTAMYLCATSRDPGAHQPQHFGDGTRLSIL.

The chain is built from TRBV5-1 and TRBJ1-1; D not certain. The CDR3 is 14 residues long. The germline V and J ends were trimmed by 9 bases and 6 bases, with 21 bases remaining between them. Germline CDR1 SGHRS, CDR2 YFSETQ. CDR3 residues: CATSPGNLGSEAFF. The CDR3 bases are TGCGCCACTTCCCCGGGGAATCTTGGGTCTGAAGCTTTCTTT.

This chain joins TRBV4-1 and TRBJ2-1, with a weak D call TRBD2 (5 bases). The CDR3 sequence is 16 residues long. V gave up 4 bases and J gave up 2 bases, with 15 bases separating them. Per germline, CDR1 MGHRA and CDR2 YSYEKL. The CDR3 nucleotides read TGCGCCAGCAGCCCTCCCCATCGAGGGCCCTACAATGAGCAGTTCTTC. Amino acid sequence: CASSPPHRGPYNEQFF.